This TCR beta chain was found in a study of blood T cell repertoires in COVID-19. Clones were sequenced by immunoSEQ multiplex PCR, and TCRdb holds only the in-frame ones, with some missing. The sample lists 140,000 or so clones, approximately 83% occurring once. Per the germline V gene, CDR1 is DFQATT and CDR2 is SNEGSKA (reference sequence). The CDR3 covers 11 residues. V was cut by 6 bases and J by 4 bases, with 9 bases left in between. The receptor's source is a human donor in a cohort sampled during active COVID-19. The sequenced sample consisted of peripheral blood. The chain recombines TRBV20-1 with TRBJ2-5; a possible D gene is TRBD1 (6 bases). In DNA form, the CDR3 reads TGCAGTGCCTGGGGGCGAGAGACCCAGTACTTC. Translating it yields CSAWGRETQYF.